These T cell receptor beta chains were read from a single sample in a study of T-cell reconstitution after alpha-beta-depleted transplantation in children. TCRdb processed the PCR reads anew with MiXCR; each CDR3 protein has one entry. The sample contains 450,000 to 500,000 distinct CDR3 sequences, roughly an eighth of which appear only once. The sequenced sample was PBMCs from the stem cell graft donor, obtained from the stem cell graft. The source of these receptors is a human donor who donated a stem cell graft to a child with combined immunodeficiency. CDR3s include the opening cysteine and the closing phenylalanine or tryptophan. D genes are given only for firm matches. Rows may omit the clone size; those that give it use once, few, many or a size class.

- TRBJ2-3 TRBV5-1 - TGCGCCAGCAGGCCCGGGATCTGGCTTTCCACAGATACGCAGTATTTT CASRPGIWLSTDTQYF
- TRBJ2-7 TRBV11-2 TRBD1 TGTGCCAGCAGCTTTGGGGACAGGGGGCACTACGAGCAGTACTTC CASSFGDRGHYEQYF
- TRBJ1-1 TRBV9 - TGTGCCAGCAGCCCCGAGGGGCGACGCGGCCTTTCCACTGAAGCTTTCTTT CASSPEGRRGLSTEAFF
many TRBJ2-3 TRBV6-1 TRBD2 TGTGCCAGCAGTGAAGCGGCGAGTAGCGGGGCTACAGATACGCAGTATTTT CASSEAASSGATDTQYF
- TRBJ1-3 TRBV7-2 - TGTGCCAGCAGCGTGACAGGAGCCATATATTTT CASSVTGAIYF
many TRBJ2-2 TRBV6-5 TRBD1 TGTGCCAGCAGTTACTCTACGCCCGGACAGGGTTGGAACACCGGGGAGCTGTTTTTT CASSYSTPGQGWNTGELFF
few TRBJ2-7 TRBV6-5 - TGTGCCAGCAGTTCAGGGGGAGGGCCAGGGGAGCAGTACTTC CASSSGGGPGEQYF
- TRBJ1-5 TRBV19 TRBD1 TGTGCCAGTACCTCCCCAGGGGGCGAGGGCAATCAGCCCCAGCATTTT CASTSPGGEGNQPQHF
few TRBJ2-2 TRBV5-1 - TGCGCCAGCAGAGTAGGGACGAACACCGGGGAGCTGTTTTTT CASRVGTNTGELFF
few TRBJ2-7 TRBV15 TRBD2 TGTGCCACCAGCGTACTAGCGGGAGGTTACGAGCAGTACTTC CATSVLAGGYEQYF
few TRBJ2-1 TRBV18 TRBD2 TGTGCCAGCCGGCCGGGACTAGCGGGATTTGAGCAGTTCTTC CASRPGLAGFEQFF
- TRBJ2-1 TRBV15 - TGTGCCACCAGCAGAGATAGACCGATCAATGAGCAGTTCTTC CATSRDRPINEQFF
many TRBJ2-7 TRBV12-3/TRBV12-4 TRBD2 TGTGCCAGCAGCCAGACTAGCGGGAGAGGCGAGCAGTACTTC CASSQTSGRGEQYF
few TRBJ1-3 TRBV28 TRBD1 TGTGCCAGCAGTTTAAGGGACAGGGGGATAACCATATATTTT CASSLRDRGITIYF
- TRBJ2-1 TRBV7-9 - TGTGCCAGCGGACTTGCGGATGAGCAGTTCTTC CASGLADEQFF
many TRBJ2-3 TRBV12-3/TRBV12-4 - TGTGCCAGCAGTTTAGAGCCGGCAGGTTACACAGATACGCAGTATTTT CASSLEPAGYTDTQYF
many TRBJ2-2 TRBV6-2/TRBV6-3 - TGTGCCAGCAGTTACTTCGGGAACACCGGGGAGCTGTTTTTT CASSYFGNTGELFF
- TRBJ2-2 TRBV27 - TGTGCCAGCAGTTTACTCAGGGCGAACACCGGGGAGCTGTTTTTT CASSLLRANTGELFF
many TRBJ2-2 TRBV12-3/TRBV12-4 TRBD2 TGTGCCAGCAGTCCCGGGGGGGCGAACACCGGGGAGCTGTTTTTT CASSPGGANTGELFF
- TRBJ2-1 TRBV6-5 - TGTGCCAGCAGTTATCGCCTCTCCTACAATGAGCAGTTCTTC CASSYRLSYNEQFF
few TRBJ2-1 TRBV2 TRBD2 TGTGCCAGTTGCGGACTAGTGACCTCCAATGAGCAGTTCTTC CASCGLVTSNEQFF
many TRBJ1-1 TRBV6-1 - TGTGCCAGCAGAGACGGAGCGGAAGCTTTCTTT CASRDGAEAFF
- TRBJ1-5 TRBV12-3/TRBV12-4 - TGTGCCAGCGGAACTTATAGCAATCAGCCCCAGCATTTT CASGTYSNQPQHF
many TRBJ2-3 TRBV20-1 - TGCAGTGCTAGTGTCGGAGATACGCAGTATTTT CSASVGDTQYF
- TRBJ2-7 TRBV13 TRBD1 TGTGCCAGCAGCTTATTATCCGGGACAGGGCCCTACGAGCAGTACTTC CASSLLSGTGPYEQYF
few TRBJ2-3 TRBV29-1 - TGCAGCGTACCACACGCATTCCCAGATACGCAGTATTTT CSVPHAFPDTQYF
many TRBJ2-1 TRBV12-3/TRBV12-4 TRBD1 TGTGCCAGCAGTTTCAACAGGGGTGATGAGCAGTTCTTC CASSFNRGDEQFF
- TRBJ2-3 TRBV28 TRBD2 TGTGCCAGCAGTTTAGACCTGCGGGGGGAAAGCACAGATACGCAGTATTTT CASSLDLRGESTDTQYF
- TRBJ2-7 TRBV20-1 - TGCAGTGCTAGTGGCCACCACGAGCAGTACTTC CSASGHHEQYF
- TRBJ1-2 TRBV29-1 TRBD1 TGCAGCGTTGAGGGACAGGTGGGGGGCTACACCTTC CSVEGQVGGYTF
few TRBJ2-1 TRBV2 TRBD2 TGTGCCAGCATTAAGGGGACTAGCGGGAGACTTAATGAGCAGTTCTTC CASIKGTSGRLNEQFF
- TRBJ2-1 TRBV2 TRBD1 TGTGCCAGCCCCCGACAGGGGGAACGTGAGCAGTTCTTC CASPRQGEREQFF
few TRBJ2-7 TRBV6-2/TRBV6-3 - TGTGCCAGCAGCAACATCATGAACGAGCAGTACTTC CASSNIMNEQYF
many TRBJ2-3 TRBV10-3 TRBD2 TGTGCCATCAGTGAGTCCCCTCTCACTAGCGGGGGGGCCAGCGGGCAGTATTTT CAISESPLTSGGASGQYF
- TRBJ2-5 TRBV11-2 TRBD2 TGTGCCAGCAGCTTAGATGGGCGGGGGACAGAGACCCAGTACTTC CASSLDGRGTETQYF
- TRBJ2-1 TRBV27 - TGTGCCAGCAGTTTAAAGGCGGGTGGTCCGGTCCATGAGCAGTTCTTC CASSLKAGGPVHEQFF
few TRBJ2-7 TRBV7-8 - TGTGCCAGCAGCTTAGGTGCAGTCAGGGGTTACGAGCAGTACTTC CASSLGAVRGYEQYF
many TRBJ1-1 TRBV29-1 - TGCAGCGTTGCCCCCCGGAGGACTGAAGCTTTCTTT CSVAPRRTEAFF
many TRBJ2-1 TRBV29-1 - TGCGCCTCAACCCTCTCCTACAATGAGCAGTTCTTC CASTLSYNEQFF
many TRBJ2-1 TRBV12-3/TRBV12-4 - TGTGCCAGCAGGCAACTAGGGAACTACAATGAGCAGTTCTTC CASRQLGNYNEQFF
few TRBJ2-2 TRBV4-3 - TGCGCCAGCAGCCGGTGGGGAAACTCCGCGAACACCGGGGAGCTGTTTTTT CASSRWGNSANTGELFF
few TRBJ2-7 TRBV5-6 - TGTGCCAGCAGCTTTCAGGACTACGAGCAGTACTTC CASSFQDYEQYF
- TRBJ2-7 TRBV27 - TGTGCCAGCAGTCCGGTTGGGGGCGAGGACGAGCAGTACTTC CASSPVGGEDEQYF
many TRBJ1-2 TRBV27 - TGTGCCAGCAGTTTTATGGGGGGCATCTATGGCTACACCTTC CASSFMGGIYGYTF